The clone carrying this TCR beta chain was counted between two and nine times. This sample was included in a study of T-cell reconstitution after alpha-beta-depleted transplantation in children. Library preparation (for TCRbeta) was performed with unique molecular identifiers. Each CDR3 protein is one row after TCRdb ran MiXCR on the PCR reads. Seen here are about 610,000 distinct CDR3 sequences, roughly a tenth observed once, and the top ten hold less than 5%. Germline lookup yields CDR1 SGHRS and CDR2 YFSETQ. This CDR3 contains 15 residues. The J segment lost 4 bases and the V segment lost 2 bases, leaving 8 bases of the junction unmatched.

Here the sequenced sample was PBMCs from the stem cell graft donor, taken from the stem cell graft. The TCR sequence derives from a human donor who donated a stem cell graft to a child with acute myeloid leukemia. The rearrangement links TRBV5-1 to TRBJ2-5, with 7 bases that match TRBD2. Written as DNA, the CDR3 is TGCGCCAGCAGCTTTAGCTCGGGAGGAGGAGAGACCCAGTACTTC. Amino acid sequence: CASSFSSGGGETQYF.